This T cell receptor beta chain was recorded in a study of blood T cell repertoires in COVID-19. Study background: Sources were T cells, B-cell-depleted T cells, or PBMCs; the material itself was cDNA or gDNA.

The CDR3 has 17 amino acids. CDR1 and CDR2 (germline): MNHNS, SASEGT. V lost 3 bases, J lost 2 bases, and 5 bases stayed unmatched. The method was immunoSEQ multiplex PCR; TCRdb's version includes in-frame clones alone and lacks a portion of them. This table holds roughly 140,000 clones, 85% to 90% found once. The sequenced sample consisted of peripheral blood. V and J are TRBV6-1 and TRBJ2-6; 9 positions agree with TRBD1. This sequence originates from a woman in her thirties or forties with acute or convalescent COVID-19. This chain's CDR3 is CASSDWDREPGANVLTF. The CDR3 DNA reads as TGTGCCAGCAGTGACTGGGACAGGGAGCCTGGGGCCAACGTCCTGACTTTC.